Following are 30 T cell receptor beta chains from one sample sequenced in a study of blood T cells in healthy people across ages. The use of a sample-barcoded 5' primer and a J-beta primer mix characterized a second PCR of about 7 to 12 cycles. MiXCR, run by TCRdb on the 5' RACE reads, gives a single entry per CDR3 protein. Of hundreds of thousands of distinct CDR3 sequences detected, roughly 44% appear once; the ten largest clones hold about a fifth. Sequencing was carried out using blood. These receptors were obtained from a man aged 55 to 70 in good health.

As regards this clonotype: Since a much larger clone is just one base distant, this may be a read error. J is TRBJ2-4 and V is TRBV7-2; TRBD1 agrees at 7 bases. V gave up 5 bases and J gave up 13 bases; unmatched junction bases: 14. The CDR3 has 14 residues. The germline V gene encodes CDR1 SGHTA and CDR2 FQGNSA. As DNA, the CDR3 is TGTGCCAGCAGCCCTAGGGACAGTATCTACGGGCAGTACTTC. It translates to CASSPRDSIYGQYF. Full variable domain (rest looked up from reference TRBV7-2 and TRBJ2-4): GAGVSQSPSNKVTEKGKDVELRCDPISGHTALYWYRQSLGQGLEFLIYFQGNSAPDKSGLPSDRFSAERTGGSVSTLTIQRTQQEDSAVYLCASSPRDSIYGQYFGAGTRLSVL.

V usage is TRBV4-1 and J usage is TRBJ1-2; 9 positions match TRBD1. The CDR3 extends over 13 amino acids. J was trimmed by 7 bases and V by 6 bases; bases with no gene match: 6. CDR1 and CDR2 from the germline V gene are MGHRA and YSYEKL. CDR3 bases: TGCGCCAGCAGGGACAGGGGAGTCCGTGGCTACACCTTC. Residues: CASRDRGVRGYTF.

Ten or more counts support this clonotype. A single base separates this from a much larger clone, so it may be a read error. This chain uses TRBV7-6 with TRBJ2-7; 8 bases align to TRBD1. Germline values: CDR1 SGHVS, CDR2 FNYEAQ. V trimming: 5 bases; J trimming: 7 bases; junction bases outside the gene matches: 7. The CDR3 sequence is 13 residues long. The CDR3 DNA reads TGTGCCAGCAGCCGTGGACAGGGCGGAGAGCAGTACTTC. This codes for CASSRGQGGEQYF.

The table lists this clonotype with many counts. This chain connects TRBV27 to TRBJ2-1, with D uncertain. The V and J ends lost 4 bases and 6 bases respectively, with 7 bases between them. CDR3 length equals 12 residues. Germline V gene lookup returns CDR1 MNHEY and CDR2 SMNVEV (reference sequence). CDR3 DNA: TGTGCCAGCAGTTCTACCATCAATGAGCAGTTCTTC. It translates to CASSSTINEQFF.

This rearrangement joins TRBV27 to TRBJ1-2; TRBD1 aligns across 12 bases. Trimming cost V 5 bases and J 6 bases; bases outside gene matches: 7. The CDR3 is 15 residues long. The germline CDR1 and CDR2 sequences are MNHEY and SMNVEV (reference sequence). DNA for the CDR3: TGTGCCAGCAGTCAGCCGGGACAGGGGGCGAATGGCTACACCTTC. Translated: CASSQPGQGANGYTF.

This chain joins TRBV28 and TRBJ1-6, with TRBD1 as a possible D gene (5 bases). The CDR3 runs 14 residues. Trimming took off 6 bases at V and 6 bases at J, with 12 bases between the two ends. Per germline, CDR1 MDHEN and CDR2 SYDVKM. The CDR3 region is CASSLRQINSPLHF. CDR3 bases: TGTGCCAGCAGCCTTCGACAGATTAATTCACCCCTCCACTTT.

The chain recombines TRBV20-1 with TRBJ2-4; D gene uncertain. With the DNA end fitting TRBJ2-7 better, the J assignment may be wrong. The CDR3 has 12 residues. The germline V gene encodes CDR1 DFQATT and CDR2 SNEGSKA (reference sequence). The CDR3 reads CSATRNSYEQYF. Here the CDR3 DNA reads TGCAGTGCTACCCGGAATAGCTACGAGCAGTACTTC.

In regard to this clonotype: At one boundary the junction diverges from the germline segment, which might be a read error. DNA for the CDR3: TGCAGTGCTTTACGGACAGGTCGCTACATTGAGCAGTTCTTC. It translates to CSALRTGRYIEQFF. The chain joins TRBV20-1 to TRBJ2-1, with 7 positions matching TRBD1. Germline CDR1 DFQATT, CDR2 SNEGSKA (reference sequence). This CDR3 is 14 amino acids long.

This clonotype showed up many times. The rearrangement uses TRBV20-1 and TRBJ1-2, with TRBD1 identical over 7 bases. CDR1 and CDR2 from the germline V gene are DFQATT and SNEGSKA (reference sequence). The CDR3 has 13 amino acids. V gave up 6 bases and J gave up 4 bases; unmatched junction bases: 8. CDR3 nucleotide sequence: TGCAGTGCCGCGACAGGGATTGCCTATGGCTACACCTTC. It encodes CSAATGIAYGYTF.

The chain uses TRBV5-1 and TRBJ2-3, with 8 bases that match TRBD2. The V segment lost 4 bases and the J segment 1 base; nucleotides outside the gene matches: 11. This CDR3 is 17 amino acids long. Germline V CDR1 and CDR2: SGHRS, YFSETQ. CDR3 sequence: CASSPPSRAGGTDTQYF. The DNA for the CDR3 is TGCGCCAGCAGCCCCCCGTCCCGAGCGGGGGGCACAGATACGCAGTATTTT.

This chain links TRBV6-2 or TRBV6-3 with TRBJ2-1; D is possibly TRBD2 (6 bases). The CDR3 loop spans 15 amino acids. Germline V gene data show CDR1 as MNHEY and CDR2 as SVGEGT. V shed 5 bases and J shed 13 bases, with 24 bases lying between them. CDR3 sequence (DNA): TGTGCCAGCAGTCCCTGGAGGGTTACAGAAGAGACCCAGTTCTTC. Residues: CASSPWRVTEETQFF.

This rearrangement joins TRBV6-1 to TRBJ2-7; 7 bases line up with TRBD2. This CDR3 has 16 amino acids. Germline V lookup: CDR1 MNHNS, CDR2 SASEGT. The V segment lost 3 bases and the J segment 4 bases; nucleotides outside the gene matches: 12. In nucleotides, the CDR3 is TGTGCCAGCAGTGATTTGCCGTCTAGCGGAGAGTACGAGCAGTACTTC. It specifies CASSDLPSSGEYEQYF.

For the CDR3, the DNA is TGTGCCAGCAGCTTGGGACTCCAGCGGGGGAGCACAGATACGCAGTATTTT. Amino acids: CASSLGLQRGSTDTQYF. The chain is built from TRBV5-6 and TRBJ2-3, with 8 bases that match TRBD2. This CDR3 contains 17 residues. Germline lookup yields CDR1 SGHDT and CDR2 YYEEEE. V shed 0 bases and J 0 bases; nucleotides not matched to a gene: 6.

This clonotype has just one count. This may be a read error, as it is one base from a much larger clone. The chain uses TRBV6-2 or TRBV6-3 and TRBJ2-7; 9 bases fit TRBD2. J lost 4 bases, V lost 11 bases, and 9 bases had no gene match. The CDR3 runs 13 residues. The germline CDR1 and CDR2 sequences are MNHEY and SVGEGT. The CDR3 sequence is CAGTRTSVYEQYF. As DNA, the CDR3 is TGTGCCGGCACGAGGACTAGCGTGTACGAGCAGTACTTC.

A word on this clonotype: A much more abundant neighbour one base away suggests this may be a read error. The genes are TRBV6-6 and TRBJ2-5; D perhaps matches TRBD2 (5 bases). Germline CDR1 is MNHNY and CDR2 is SVGAGI (reference sequence). The CDR3 totals 13 residues. This CDR3 reads CVSRGDAQETQYF. DNA for the CDR3: TGTGTCAGCCGGGGAGACGCCCAAGAGACCCAGTACTTC.

The chain combines TRBV28 with TRBJ2-6; 10 nucleotides agree with TRBD1. The CDR3 is 19 amino acids. Per germline, CDR1 MDHEN and CDR2 SYDVKM. With 1 base clipped from V and 2 bases from J, the junction kept 8 bases outside the gene matches. In DNA, the CDR3 is TGTGCCAGCAGTTTATCATTAGGGACAGGGGAGCCTGGGGCCAACGTCCTGACTTTC. Protein: CASSLSLGTGEPGANVLTF.

V and J are TRBV6-5 and TRBJ2-2, with a weak D call TRBD1 (5 bases). Trimming took off 7 bases at V and 4 bases at J, with 10 bases between the two ends. Per the germline V gene, CDR1 is MNHEY and CDR2 is SVGAGI. The CDR3 extends over 13 amino acids. The CDR3, as DNA: TGTGCCAGCACTGTCAGGGCCACCGGGGAGCTGTTTTTT. This gives the protein CASTVRATGELFF.

This clonotype came up a few times. The chain recombines TRBV29-1 with TRBJ2-5; D is undetermined. CDR1 and CDR2 from the germline V gene are SQVTM and ANQGSEA. The CDR3 totals 14 residues. V lost 4 bases to trimming and J lost 5 bases, with 17 bases between them. The CDR3 loop reads CSVVPPRRAETQYF. In DNA, the CDR3 is TGCAGCGTTGTCCCCCCCCGCCGAGCGGAGACCCAGTACTTC.

The CDR3 protein is CASSDVRVAKNIQYF. CDR3 in DNA: TGTGCCAGCAGTGACGTCAGGGTAGCCAAAAACATTCAGTACTTC. The chain couples TRBV6-1 to TRBJ2-4; D perhaps matches TRBD1 (5 bases). This CDR3 has 15 amino acids. V was shortened by 3 bases and J by 0 bases, with 9 bases between the two germline ends. Germline V lookup: CDR1 MNHNS, CDR2 SASEGT.

The chain recombines TRBV18 with TRBJ2-5, with 7 bases lining up with TRBD2. CDR1 and CDR2 from the germline V gene are KGHSH and LQKENI. This CDR3 spans 13 amino acids. V dropped 4 bases and J dropped 5; count of bases not matched to a gene: 4. The CDR3 nucleotides read TGTGCCAGCTCACGCGGACTAGTGGAGACCCAGTACTTC. As protein: CASSRGLVETQYF.

This chain uses TRBV24-1 with TRBJ2-7, with 9 nucleotides matching TRBD1. The CDR3 has 15 residues. V shed 4 bases, J shed 1 base, and the junction held 4 bases outside the gene matches. Germline loops: CDR1 KGHDR, CDR2 SFDVKD. DNA of the CDR3: TGTGCCACCAGTGACCCGACAGGGGGTTCCTACGAGCAGTACTTC. It encodes CATSDPTGGSYEQYF.

A word on this clonotype: A much larger clone is a single base away; this may be a read error. This sequence joins TRBV28 and TRBJ2-4; D is ambiguous. The CDR3 is 13 residues long. In germline, CDR1 is MDHEN, CDR2 SYDVKM. The V gene lost 4 bases and the J gene lost 2 bases, with 6 bases spanning the gap. CDR3 region: CASSSLTKNIQYF. CDR3 sequence (DNA): TGTGCCAGCAGTTCTTTAACCAAAAACATTCAGTACTTC.

V is TRBV6-5 and J is TRBJ2-7; possibly TRBD1 for D (5 bases). The V gene's germline CDR1 is MNHEY and CDR2 SVGAGI. This CDR3 has 11 amino acids. V was clipped by 10 bases and J by 3 bases, with 10 bases between them. The CDR3 loop is CATKRGYEQYF. The DNA for the CDR3 is TGTGCCACCAAAAGGGGCTACGAGCAGTACTTC.

The rearrangement links TRBV3-1 to TRBJ2-6, with 8 bases matching TRBD1. From germline, CDR1 is LGHDT and CDR2 YNNKEL (reference sequence). The J segment lost 1 base and the V segment lost 2 bases, leaving 7 bases of the junction unmatched. CDR3 size: 18 residues. The DNA of the CDR3 is TGTGCCAGCAGCCAACCAAGGACAGGGAGATCTGGGGCCAACGTCCTGACTTTC. It codes for CASSQPRTGRSGANVLTF.

This clonotype was seen a handful of times. V usage is TRBV10-2 and J usage is TRBJ2-7, with 7 nucleotides matching TRBD2. This CDR3 region has 15 residues. V was clipped by 3 bases and J by 7 bases; unmatched bases: 12. CDR1 WSHSY and CDR2 SAAADI come from the germline V gene. The CDR3 sequence is CASSDLRGSNNEQYF. The DNA for the CDR3 is TGCGCCAGCAGTGACTTGCGGGGGTCTAACAATGAGCAGTACTTC.

The chain uses TRBV12-3 or TRBV12-4 and TRBJ2-4; a possible D gene is TRBD2 (6 bases). The J call may be mistaken, given a closer DNA end match to TRBJ2-7. The CDR3 is 15 residues long. CDR3 sequence reads: CASSFTGGIADEQYF. The CDR3 DNA reads TGTGCCAGCAGTTTCACCGGAGGGATCGCCGACGAGCAGTACTTC.

The table lists this clonotype with a count of one. This may stem from a read error, because a much larger clone lies one nucleotide away. Without the conserved terminal phenylalanine or tryptophan, this CDR3 likely stems from a read error. The chain joins TRBV11-3 to TRBJ2-2; D not certain. Trimming left V 6 bases short and J 6 bases short, with 17 bases between. CDR3 size: 15 residues. Germline lookup yields CDR1 SGHNT and CDR2 YENEEA. CDR3 region: CASRETVSIAGELFS. The CDR3 DNA sequence: TGTGCCAGCAGAGAGACTGTGAGCATTGCCGGGGAGCTGTTTTCT.

The V and J genes are TRBV20-1 and TRBJ1-1; D gene ambiguous. Germline V gene lookup returns CDR1 DFQATT and CDR2 SNEGSKA (reference sequence). Trimming took off 6 bases at V and 6 bases at J, with 17 bases between the two ends. The CDR3 covers 13 residues. This CDR3 is CSAVPPNRAEAFF. CDR3 nucleotide sequence: TGCAGTGCCGTACCCCCAAATCGCGCTGAAGCTTTCTTT.

The table lists this clonotype with many counts. V and J are TRBV11-2 and TRBJ2-1; 8 positions agree with TRBD1. V was pared by 1 base and J by 5 bases, with 1 base of the junction left unmatched. Germline V gene sequence: CDR1 SGHAT, CDR2 FQNNGV. This CDR3 comprises 14 residues. The CDR3 nucleotides are TGTGCCAGCAGCTTAGCAGGGGGCAACAATGAGCAGTTCTTC. It encodes CASSLAGGNNEQFF. Complete variable domain (other parts from reference TRBV11-2 and TRBJ2-1): EAGVAQSPRYKIIEKRQSVAFWCNPISGHATLYWYQQILGQGPKLLIQFQNNGVVDDSQLPKDRFSAERLKGVDSTLKIQPAKLEDSAVYLCASSLAGGNNEQFFGPGTRLTVL.

Many counts were recorded for this clonotype. The gene calls are TRBV5-4 and TRBJ1-1, with 8 bases lining up with TRBD1. The CDR3 sequence is 13 residues long. V gave up 3 bases and J gave up 6 bases; unmatched junction bases: 4. CDR1 and CDR2 from the germline V gene are SGHNT and YYREEE (reference sequence). CDR3 coding DNA: TGTGCCAGCAGCTCGGGACAGGCAGCTGAAGCTTTCTTT. Translation: CASSSGQAAEAFF.